These 24 T cell receptor beta chains were all obtained from the same sample, sequenced in a study of T cell responses to AZD1222 COVID-19 vaccine. The table came from immunoSEQ multiplex PCR; TCRdb's copy has only in-frame clones and leaves some out. Found here are over 100,000 clones, 89% of them singletons; the top ten hold roughly 6.3%. The input for sequencing was peripheral blood, taken on day 0 of AZD1222 vaccination. The receptors originated from an adult in good health.

The rearrangement joins TRBV30 to TRBJ2-7; 11 nucleotides align to TRBD1. With V trimmed by 1 base and J by 3 bases, 2 bases remained unmatched. Germline V CDR1 and CDR2: GTSNPN, SVGIG (reference sequence). This CDR3 region has 14 residues. Here the CDR3 reads CAWSEGTGGYEQYF. The DNA of the CDR3 is TGTGCCTGGAGTGAGGGGACAGGGGGCTACGAGCAGTACTTC.

In its sample, this clone was seen once. The chain uses TRBV7-2 and TRBJ1-3, with D possibly matching TRBD1 (5 bases). V dropped 5 bases and J dropped 0 bases, with 11 bases sitting between them. This CDR3 contains 15 residues. CDR1 is SGHTA and CDR2 is FQGNSA in the germline V gene. CDR3 sequence (DNA): TGTGCCAGCAGCGTCGACAGTCGCTCTGGAAACACCATATATTTT. Translation: CASSVDSRSGNTIYF.

The V gene is TRBV6-5, the J gene TRBJ1-1, with TRBD1 as a possible D gene (5 bases). The CDR3 consists of 14 residues. Trimming removed 5 bases from V and 4 bases from J, with 14 bases in between. From germline, CDR1 is MNHEY and CDR2 SVGAGI. CDR3 in DNA: TGTGCCAGCAGTCGCCAGGGTACGGCCACTGAAGCTTTCTTT. Its protein product is CASSRQGTATEAFF.

The rearrangement links TRBV30 to TRBJ1-4, with D possibly being TRBD1 (6 bases). The V gene lost 0 bases and the J gene lost 8 bases, with 13 bases spanning the gap. The CDR3 has 14 amino acids. Per the germline V gene, CDR1 is GTSNPN and CDR2 is SVGIG (reference sequence). CDR3: CAWSVGGAYEKLFF. The CDR3 nucleotides are TGTGCCTGGAGTGTAGGGGGGGCGTACGAAAAACTGTTTTTT.

The chain joins TRBV2 to TRBJ1-2; no clear D gene. Per germline, CDR1 SNHLY and CDR2 FYNNEI. Trimming removed 0 bases from V and 13 bases from J, with 9 bases in between. The CDR3 loop spans 11 amino acids. The CDR3 bases are TGTGCCAGCAGTGAAGCGGTTGGCCTCACCTTC. It yields the protein CASSEAVGLTF.

The chain joins TRBV19 to TRBJ1-1, with D maybe TRBD1 (6 bases). With 7 bases removed from V and 4 bases from J, the gap between germline ends came to 13 bases. CDR1 is LNHDA, CDR2 SQIVND, per germline (reference sequence). The CDR3 length is 13 residues. The CDR3 DNA reads as TGTGCCAGTAAGCAGGGGATAGGCACTGAAGCTTTCTTT. It specifies CASKQGIGTEAFF.

This sequence joins TRBV10-3 and TRBJ1-1, with D uncertain. The CDR3 has 13 amino acids. With 9 bases removed from V and 11 bases from J, the gap between germline ends came to 22 bases. The germline CDR1 and CDR2 sequences are ENHRY and SYGVKD. The CDR3 here is CAIGFGETLGAFF. The CDR3, as DNA: TGTGCCATAGGGTTTGGAGAAACCCTAGGCGCTTTCTTT.

This clone was seen a few times. The chain uses TRBV2 and TRBJ1-2; 7 bases agree with TRBD1. Trimming removed 6 bases from V and 4 bases from J; junction bases left unmatched: 11. CDR1 and CDR2 (germline): SNHLY, FYNNEI. CDR3 length: 15 residues. DNA for the CDR3: TGTGCCAGCAGGGACCAAACAGGGGTTGGCTATGGCTACACCTTC. It translates to CASRDQTGVGYGYTF.

The J gene is TRBJ2-1, the V gene TRBV3-1 (or the pseudogene TRBV3-2); D remains unclear. V lost 4 bases to trimming and J lost 2 bases, with 6 bases between them. The V gene's germline CDR1 is LGHDT and CDR2 YNNKEL (reference sequence). The CDR3 loop spans 13 amino acids. The CDR3 protein is CASSPRTYNEQFF. CDR3 DNA: TGTGCCAGCAGCCCGAGGACCTACAATGAGCAGTTCTTC.

V usage is TRBV5-1 and J usage is TRBJ2-7; D may correspond to TRBD1 or TRBD2 (5 bases each). CDR3 length: 14 residues. CDR1 SGHRS and CDR2 YFSETQ come from the germline V gene. Trimming pared 4 bases from V and 7 bases from J, leaving 18 bases between. The CDR3 spells CASSPYTGAREQYF. Here the CDR3 DNA reads TGCGCCAGCAGCCCTTATACCGGGGCTAGGGAGCAGTACTTC. The full variable domain, rest sourced from reference TRBV5-1 and TRBJ2-7, is KAGVTQTPRYLIKTRGQQVTLSCSPISGHRSVSWYQQTPGQGLQFLFEYFSETQRNKGNFPGRFSGRQFSNSRSEMNVSTLELGDSALYLCASSPYTGAREQYFGPGTRLTVT.

V and J are TRBV4-3 and TRBJ2-6; TRBD1 aligns across 7 bases. The CDR3 covers 16 residues. Trimming cost V 4 bases and J 0 bases; bases outside gene matches: 3. The germline V gene has CDR1 LGHNA and CDR2 YSLEER. CDR3 nucleotide sequence: TGCGCCAGCAGCCGGGACAGTATCTCTGGGGCCAACGTCCTGACTTTC. Encoded protein: CASSRDSISGANVLTF.

The sample holds one count of this clone. The chain employs TRBV4-3 and TRBJ2-3; D might be TRBD1 (6 bases). V shed 0 bases and J shed 3 bases, with 10 bases lying between them. The CDR3 covers 15 residues. Germline V gene data show CDR1 as LGHNA and CDR2 as YSLEER. CDR3 in DNA: TGCGCCAGCAGCCAAGACAGGGGCACGACAGATACGCAGTATTTT. Residues: CASSQDRGTTDTQYF.

This chain uses TRBV11-3 with TRBJ1-6; 7 nucleotides match TRBD1. The CDR3 length is 16 residues. The J segment lost 7 bases and the V segment lost 5 bases, leaving 11 bases of the junction unmatched. Per germline, CDR1 SGHNT and CDR2 YENEEA. The CDR3 DNA is TGTGCCAGCAGCAAACAGAGACAGGGATTCAATTCACCCCTCCACTTT. It translates to CASSKQRQGFNSPLHF.

The chain carries TRBV11-2 and TRBJ1-1, with 9 bases fitting TRBD1. J gave up 11 bases and V 6 bases, and 7 bases lay outside the gene matches. There are 12 residues in the CDR3. Germline V CDR1 and CDR2: SGHAT, FQNNGV. This CDR3 reads CASRLTQGAAFF. For the CDR3, the DNA is TGTGCCAGCAGACTTACACAGGGGGCGGCTTTCTTT.

V usage is TRBV19 and J usage is TRBJ1-1, with unresolved D. The germline V gene encodes CDR1 LNHDA and CDR2 SQIVND (reference sequence). The V and J ends lost 0 bases and 7 bases respectively, with 6 bases between them. This CDR3 spans 12 amino acids. CDR3 in amino acids: CASSIDGSEAFF. DNA for the CDR3: TGTGCCAGTAGTATAGACGGCAGTGAAGCTTTCTTT.

V gene TRBV6-5 combines with J gene TRBJ1-2; D is ambiguous. Germline CDR1 reads MNHEY; CDR2 reads SVGAGI. Trimming left V 6 bases short and J 2 bases short, with 10 bases between. This CDR3 comprises 13 residues. DNA of the CDR3: TGTGCCAGCAGACCAACAGCAAACTATGGCTACACCTTC. This translates into CASRPTANYGYTF.

The chain links TRBV5-6 to TRBJ1-1, with D unresolved. Germline CDR1 SGHDT, CDR2 YYEEEE. The CDR3 sequence is 12 residues long. Trimming stripped 1 base from V and 1 base from J, with 2 bases between. Written as DNA, the CDR3 is TGTGCCAGCAGCTTGAGGAACACTGAAGCTTTCTTT. Protein: CASSLRNTEAFF.

This chain connects TRBV10-1 to TRBJ1-1; perhaps TRBD1 as D (5 bases). The CDR3 is 13 residues long. V was clipped by 4 bases and J by 4 bases, with 10 bases between them. CDR1 and CDR2 (germline): WNHNN, SYGVQD (reference sequence). The CDR3 DNA reads TGCGCCAGCAGTGTTCAGGGAGGCACTGAAGCTTTCTTT. Encoded protein: CASSVQGGTEAFF.

V is TRBV2 and J is TRBJ1-3, with a weak D call TRBD1 (5 bases). CDR3 size: 15 residues. Germline assignment: CDR1 SNHLY and CDR2 FYNNEI. The V end lost 4 bases, the J end lost 0 bases, and 10 bases lay between the germline ends. This chain's CDR3 is CASSVRGSSGNTIYF. The CDR3 bases are TGTGCCAGCAGTGTCCGGGGCAGCTCTGGAAACACCATATATTTT.

The table lists this clone with a few counts. The J gene is TRBJ1-2, the V gene TRBV30; D unclear. From germline, CDR1 is GTSNPN and CDR2 SVGIG (reference sequence). The CDR3 spans 12 residues. Deletions cut 0 bases from V and 12 bases from J, with 14 bases between. Here the CDR3 reads CAWSVPGRKNTF. The CDR3 DNA follows: TGTGCCTGGAGTGTACCCGGACGGAAGAACACCTTC.

V and J are TRBV5-1 and TRBJ1-4; possible D gene TRBD1, 6 bases. This CDR3 is built from 18 residues. The V gene lost 0 bases and the J gene lost 1 base, with 16 bases spanning the gap. Looked up from germline, CDR1 is SGHRS and CDR2 is YFSETQ. The chain's CDR3 is CASSLGQAHSRTNEKLFF. CDR3 coding DNA: TGCGCCAGCAGCTTGGGACAGGCCCACAGTAGAACTAATGAAAAACTGTTTTTT.

CDR3 coding DNA: TGTGCCAGCAGCTACAGGGAGGGCAATCAGCCCCAGCATTTT. This translates into CASSYREGNQPQHF. The chain recombines TRBV6-5 with TRBJ1-5; a possible D gene is TRBD1 (6 bases). The CDR3 has 14 residues. The germline gives CDR1 MNHEY, CDR2 SVGAGI. The V end lost 6 bases, the J end lost 2 bases, and 11 bases lay between the germline ends.

This clone was detected only a few times. The chain joins TRBV29-1 to TRBJ2-3, with D unresolved. Germline values: CDR1 SQVTM, CDR2 ANQGSEA. The CDR3 length is 13 residues. Deletions cut 3 bases from V and 0 bases from J, with 7 bases between. The CDR3 protein is CSVDRASTDTQYF. The CDR3 DNA is TGCAGCGTTGACCGCGCTAGCACAGATACGCAGTATTTT.

The chain links TRBV6-1 to TRBJ2-5; D gene ambiguous. Trimming cost V 1 base and J 5 bases, with 11 bases left between them. The CDR3 loop spans 14 amino acids. Germline V CDR1 and CDR2: MNHNS, SASEGT. CDR3 protein: CASSEGSVGETQYF. The CDR3 bases are TGTGCCAGCAGTGAAGGGTCCGTGGGGGAGACCCAGTACTTC.